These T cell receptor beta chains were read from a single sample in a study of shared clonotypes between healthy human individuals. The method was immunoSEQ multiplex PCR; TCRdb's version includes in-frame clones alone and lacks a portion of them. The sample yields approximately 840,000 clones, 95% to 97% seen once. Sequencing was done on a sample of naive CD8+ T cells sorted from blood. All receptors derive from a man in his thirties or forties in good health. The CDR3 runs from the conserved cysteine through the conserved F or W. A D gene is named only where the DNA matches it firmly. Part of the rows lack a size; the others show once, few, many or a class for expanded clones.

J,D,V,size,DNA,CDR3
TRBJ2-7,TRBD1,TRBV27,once,TGTGCCAGCAGTTTAATGGCGGGGACAGGGGACTACGAGCAGTACTTC,CASSLMAGTGDYEQYF
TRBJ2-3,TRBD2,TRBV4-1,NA,TGCGCCAGCAGCCAAGGGACTAGCAGATCCACAGATACGCAGTATTTT,CASSQGTSRSTDTQYF
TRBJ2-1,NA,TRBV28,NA,TGTGCCAGCAGTTTCCGGACTCTCTTCGTCAACAATGAGCAGTTCTTC,CASSFRTLFVNNEQFF
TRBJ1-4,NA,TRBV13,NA,TGTGCCAGCAGCCTATCCAGGGGAGAAAAACTGTTTTTT,CASSLSRGEKLFF
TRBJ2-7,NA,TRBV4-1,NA,TGCGCCAGCAGCCAATTCTGGACGGGGACCTACGAGCAGTACTTC,CASSQFWTGTYEQYF
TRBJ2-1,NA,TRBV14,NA,TGTGCCAGCAGCCAAGTGGGGTCACTCCTGAGGAATGAGCAGTTCTTC,CASSQVGSLLRNEQFF
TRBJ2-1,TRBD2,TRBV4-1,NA,TGCGCCAGCAGCCTACTAGCGGAGGACAATGAGCAGTTCTTC,CASSLLAEDNEQFF
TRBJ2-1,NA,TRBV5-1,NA,TGCGCCAGCAGAACGGAGAGCTCCTACAATGAGCAGTTCTTC,CASRTESSYNEQFF
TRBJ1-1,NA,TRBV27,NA,TGTGCCAGCAGTCGTTCCACCTACACTGAAGCTTTCTTT,CASSRSTYTEAFF
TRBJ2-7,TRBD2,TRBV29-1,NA,TGCAGCGTTTCCTCCGGGGACTATCCCGAGCAGTACTTC,CSVSSGDYPEQYF
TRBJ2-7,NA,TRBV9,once,TGTGCCAGCAGCGTAGGCTCCCTGGATCCCGAGCAGTACTTC,CASSVGSLDPEQYF